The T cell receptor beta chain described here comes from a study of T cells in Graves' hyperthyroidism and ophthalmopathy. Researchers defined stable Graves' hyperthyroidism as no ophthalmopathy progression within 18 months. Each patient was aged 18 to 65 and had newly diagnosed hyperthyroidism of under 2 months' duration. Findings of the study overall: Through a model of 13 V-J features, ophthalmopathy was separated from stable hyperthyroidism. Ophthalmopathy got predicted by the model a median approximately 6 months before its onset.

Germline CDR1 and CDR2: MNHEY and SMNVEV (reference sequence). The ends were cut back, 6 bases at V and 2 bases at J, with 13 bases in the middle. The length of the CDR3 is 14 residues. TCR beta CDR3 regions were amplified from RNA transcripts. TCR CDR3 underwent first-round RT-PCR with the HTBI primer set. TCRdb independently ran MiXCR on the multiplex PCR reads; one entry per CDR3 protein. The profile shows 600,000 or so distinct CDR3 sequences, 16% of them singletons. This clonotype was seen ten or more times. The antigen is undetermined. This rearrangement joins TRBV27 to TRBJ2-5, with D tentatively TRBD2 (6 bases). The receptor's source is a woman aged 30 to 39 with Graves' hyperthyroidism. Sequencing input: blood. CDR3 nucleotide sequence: TGTGCCAGCAGACAAACTGGGACTCAAGAGACCCAGTACTTC. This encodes CASRQTGTQETQYF.